The 11 T cell receptor beta chains reported below all come from one sample, sequenced in a study of preoperative IRX-2 immunotherapy in early breast cancer. The data were produced by immunoSEQ multiplex PCR, yet TCRdb's version contains in-frame clones alone and is incomplete. The sample holds approximately 98,000 clones, roughly 88% seen once. Stated treatment: preoperative locoregional IRX-2 cytokine immunotherapy. Here the sequenced sample was tumor tissue, taken after IRX-2 immunotherapy. The receptors stem from a human donor with breast cancer.

The chain uses TRBV28 and TRBJ2-7; no reliable D call. Germline CDR1 MDHEN, CDR2 SYDVKM. The CDR3 loop spans 13 amino acids. Trimming removed 4 bases from V and 4 bases from J, with 11 bases in between. CDR3 region: CASSSLPSYEQYF. In nucleotides, the CDR3 is TGTGCCAGCAGTTCCCTCCCTAGTTACGAGCAGTACTTC.

This clone appeared a single time. The chain joins TRBV28 to TRBJ1-4; D is unclear. Germline assignment: CDR1 MDHEN and CDR2 SYDVKM. The CDR3 consists of 16 residues. Trimming cost V 6 bases and J 4 bases, with 18 bases left between them. The DNA for the CDR3 is TGTGCCAGCAGCTCGAGGTGGGAGGCAGTTAATGAAAAACTGTTTTTT. As protein: CASSSRWEAVNEKLFF.

The genes are TRBV6-8 and TRBJ2-3; 11 bases map to TRBD2. This CDR3 is 19 amino acids long. Unmatched junction bases numbered 17, after V lost 6 bases and J lost 3 bases. CDR1 and CDR2 from the germline V gene are MNHGY and SAAAGT. In DNA form, the CDR3 reads TGTGCCAGCAGATCAGGGAATCCCACTAGCGGGAGAGTGACAGATACGCAGTATTTT. The encoded protein is CASRSGNPTSGRVTDTQYF.

The chain is built from TRBV11-3 and TRBJ2-1; TRBD2 matches at 11 bases. The ends lost 5 bases at V and 9 bases at J; junction bases unmatched: 6. CDR3 size: 14 residues. Germline-derived CDR1 and CDR2 are SGHNT and YENEEA. This CDR3 is CASSPGTSGSEQFF. The DNA for the CDR3 is TGTGCCAGCAGCCCAGGGACTAGCGGATCTGAGCAGTTCTTC. Based on the CDR3 plus reference TRBV11-3 and TRBJ2-1, the full variable domain is EAGVVQSPRYKIIEKKQPVAFWCNPISGHNTLYWYLQNLGQGPELLIRYENEEAVDDSQLPKDRFSAERLKGVDSTLKIQPAELGDSAVYLCASSPGTSGSEQFFGPGTRLTVL.

The V and J genes are TRBV5-1 and TRBJ2-3; 11 bases line up with TRBD1. The CDR3 sequence is 16 residues long. CDR1 is SGHRS, CDR2 YFSETQ, per germline. V was clipped by 4 bases and J by 5 bases; unmatched bases: 9. The CDR3 DNA sequence: TGCGCCAGCAGCCTCGGACAGGGGGCGGACATAGATACGCAGTATTTT. Residues: CASSLGQGADIDTQYF.

The chain couples TRBV1 to TRBJ2-2; the D call in the table, TRBD2, was not verified against the DNA. TRBV1 is a known pseudogene. The CDR3 covers 16 residues. Here the CDR3 DNA reads TGCGCCAGCAGCCAAGGGCAGCGGCACAACACCGGGGAGCTGTTTTTT. It translates to CASSQGQRHNTGELFF.

V is TRBV10-1 and J is TRBJ2-2; TRBD1 is a possible D gene (5 bases). The V end lost 7 bases, the J end lost 6 bases, and 9 bases lay between the germline ends. Per the germline V gene, CDR1 is WNHNN and CDR2 is SYGVQD (reference sequence). The CDR3 length is 12 residues. The CDR3 nucleotides are TGCGCCAGCAAGCGACAGCCCGGGGAGCTGTTTTTT. It is translated as CASKRQPGELFF.

The chain uses TRBV19 and TRBJ2-7, with D possibly matching TRBD1 (6 bases). The germline gives CDR1 LNHDA, CDR2 SQIVND (reference sequence). Trimming removed 3 bases at V and 4 bases at J, with 22 bases between. The CDR3 length is 17 residues. CDR3 protein: CASSILGTGSGSYEQYF. The CDR3 nucleotides are TGTGCCAGTAGTATCTTGGGAACAGGGTCGGGGAGTTACGAGCAGTACTTC.

The genes are TRBV6-1 and TRBJ1-1, with D possibly being TRBD1 (5 bases). Trimming removed 1 base from V and 6 bases from J, with 15 bases in between. Germline CDR1 reads MNHNS; CDR2 reads SASEGT. The CDR3 runs to 15 residues. CDR3 residues: CASSEGVGGRPEAFF. The CDR3 DNA is TGTGCCAGCAGTGAAGGGGTTGGGGGACGTCCTGAAGCTTTCTTT.

Notes on this clone: Other DNA variants within this sample encode the same CDR3. J is TRBJ2-1 and V is TRBV5-1, with TRBD1 matching over 8 bases. The CDR3 is 14 residues long. Germline V gives CDR1 SGHRS, CDR2 YFSETQ. The V gene end was trimmed by 2 bases and the J gene end by 6 bases; junction bases not matched to a gene: 4. The CDR3 loop is CASSFGTGGNEQFF. CDR3 DNA: TGCGCCAGCAGCTTTGGTACAGGGGGCAATGAGCAGTTCTTC.

The chain recombines TRBV7-4 with TRBJ2-5; TRBD2 matches 9 bases. The V gene end was trimmed by 5 bases and the J gene end by 4 bases; junction bases not matched to a gene: 8. The CDR3 runs to 15 residues. CDR1 is SGHVT and CDR2 is SQSDAQ in the germline V gene. The CDR3 protein is CASSARVTSGETQYF. The CDR3 DNA reads as TGTGCCAGCAGCGCTAGAGTGACTAGCGGAGAGACCCAGTACTTC. The entire variable domain, with the rest obtained from reference TRBV7-4 and TRBJ2-5, is as follows: GAGVSQSPRYKVAKRGRDVALRCDSISGHVTLYWYRQTLGQGSEVLTYSQSDAQRDKSGRPSGRFSAERPERSVSTLKIQRTEQGDSAVYLCASSARVTSGETQYFGPGTRLLVL.